This T cell receptor (beta chain) was sequenced during a study of blood T cell repertoires in COVID-19. Whole-study context: Spain, Italy and the United States supplied samples that represented acute and convalescent COVID-19.

The CDR3 totals 17 residues. V shed 0 bases, J shed 2 bases, and the junction held 2 bases outside the gene matches. Germline loops: CDR1 MGHRA, CDR2 YSYEKL. Assay used: immunoSEQ multiplex PCR; TCRdb lists only in-frame clones, some missing. The sample includes approximately 250,000 clones, around 90% of them seen just once. This TCR was recovered from a man aged 35 to 55 who had been exposed to COVID-19. Sequenced: PBMCs or T cells enriched from blood (not recorded which). This sequence joins TRBV4-1 and TRBJ2-1, with TRBD2 matching 12 bases. CDR3 sequence (DNA): TGCGCCAGCAGCCAAGACAGGACTAGCGGGACCTACAATGAGCAGTTCTTC. It translates to CASSQDRTSGTYNEQFF.